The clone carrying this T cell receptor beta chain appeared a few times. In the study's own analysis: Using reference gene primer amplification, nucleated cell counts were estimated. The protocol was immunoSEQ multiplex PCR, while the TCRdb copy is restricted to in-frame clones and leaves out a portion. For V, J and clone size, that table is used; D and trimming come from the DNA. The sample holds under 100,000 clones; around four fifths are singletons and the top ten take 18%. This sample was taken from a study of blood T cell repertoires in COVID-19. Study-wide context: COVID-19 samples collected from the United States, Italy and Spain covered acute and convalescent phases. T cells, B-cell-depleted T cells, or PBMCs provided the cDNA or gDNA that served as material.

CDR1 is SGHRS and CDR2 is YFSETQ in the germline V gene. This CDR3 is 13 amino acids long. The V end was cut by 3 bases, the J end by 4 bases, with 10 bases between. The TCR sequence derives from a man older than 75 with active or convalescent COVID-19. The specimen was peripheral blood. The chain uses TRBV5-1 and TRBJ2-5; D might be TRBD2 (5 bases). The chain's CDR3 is CASSSERGETQYF. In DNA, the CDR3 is TGCGCCAGCAGCTCGGAACGGGGAGAGACCCAGTACTTC.